The TCR beta chain described here comes from a study of blood T cell repertoires in COVID-19. In the study overall: Sources were T cells, B-cell-depleted T cells, or PBMCs; the material itself was cDNA or gDNA.

V was pared by 5 bases and J by 6 bases, with 11 bases between. This CDR3 comprises 13 residues. Libraries were prepared by immunoSEQ multiplex PCR; TCRdb keeps only in-frame clonotypes and omits some of them. Of around 46,000 clones in the sample, 70% to 90% were seen once. The sequenced material came from peripheral blood. The chain links TRBV12-3 or TRBV12-4 to TRBJ2-1; unclear D gene. The source of this sequence is a woman older than 75 with COVID-19, enrolled during active disease. Here the CDR3 DNA reads TGTGCCAGCAGTCCGCCGACTGTCAATGAGCAGTTCTTC. This encodes CASSPPTVNEQFF.